The 23 T cell receptor beta chains below were found in one sample sequenced in a study of blood T cell repertoires in COVID-19. Sequenced by immunoSEQ multiplex PCR; TCRdb stores in-frame clones only, minus some. In the table there are about 140,000 clones, approximately 91% of which are singletons. Sequenced material: peripheral blood. These receptors all stem from a man between 65 and 85 years old with acute or convalescent COVID-19.

This clone was recorded only once. V gene TRBV3-1 (or the pseudogene TRBV3-2) combines with J gene TRBJ2-7; D may be TRBD1 (6 bases). CDR3 size: 14 residues. Germline-derived CDR1 and CDR2 are LGHDT and YNNKEL (reference sequence). Between the trimmed V and J ends, which lost 6 bases and 5 bases, there was a span of 17 bases. CDR3 residues: CASRRTAPPDEQYF. For the CDR3, the DNA is TGTGCCAGCAGGCGGACAGCCCCACCGGACGAGCAGTACTTC.

The gene calls are TRBV28 and TRBJ2-7; a weak D match, TRBD1 (8 bases). CDR3 length: 15 amino acids. The V and J ends lost 5 bases and 6 bases respectively, with 20 bases between them. The germline gives CDR1 MDHEN, CDR2 SYDVKM. CDR3: CASSTTGEGMGEQYF. The CDR3 DNA reads TGTGCCAGCAGTACGACAGGGGAGGGAATGGGCGAGCAGTACTTC.

The CDR3 nucleotides read TGTGCCAGCAGTTCGGCTTATAGGAGCACCGGGGAGCTGTTTTTT. It is translated as CASSSAYRSTGELFF. The chain combines TRBV28 with TRBJ2-2; D is undetermined. This CDR3 has 15 amino acids. Germline V CDR1 and CDR2: MDHEN, SYDVKM. With 4 bases removed from V and 4 bases from J, the gap between germline ends came to 13 bases.

This sequence joins TRBV4-2 and TRBJ2-5; D is perhaps TRBD2 (7 bases). The length of the CDR3 is 16 residues. V was pared by 1 base and J by 2 bases, with 14 bases between. The germline CDR1 and CDR2 sequences are LGHNA and YNFKEQ. CDR3 nucleotide sequence: TGTGCCAGCAGCCAAGTGATGCGGGGGCCACAAGAGACCCAGTACTTC. This encodes CASSQVMRGPQETQYF.

V is TRBV5-1 and J is TRBJ2-5; 10 bases fit TRBD1. Germline assignment: CDR1 SGHRS and CDR2 YFSETQ. The CDR3 contains 16 residues. J lost 4 bases, V lost 4 bases, and 10 bases had no gene match. This chain's CDR3 is CASSLSGTGVGETQYF. The DNA of the CDR3 is TGCGCCAGCAGCCTGTCCGGGACAGGGGTCGGAGAGACCCAGTACTTC.

This chain uses TRBV5-6 with TRBJ2-1, with TRBD2 matching 8 bases. Germline trimming cut 5 bases from V and 0 bases from J; bases unmatched to any gene: 7. The CDR3 extends over 16 amino acids. Germline V gives CDR1 SGHDT, CDR2 YYEEEE. The CDR3 nucleotides read TGTGCCAGCAGTCAGAACCGGGGGGGCTCCTACAATGAGCAGTTCTTC. Protein sequence: CASSQNRGGSYNEQFF. The full variable domain, with the rest looked up from reference TRBV5-6 and TRBJ2-1, is DAGVTQSPTHLIKTRGQQVTLRCSPKSGHDTVSWYQQALGQGPQFIFQYYEEEERQRGNFPDRFSGHQFPNYSSELNVNALLLGDSALYLCASSQNRGGSYNEQFFGPGTRLTVL.

The rearrangement links TRBV2 to TRBJ2-7, with 9 bases lining up with TRBD1. With 1 base clipped from V and 3 bases from J, the junction kept 1 base outside the gene matches. The CDR3 consists of 14 residues. Germline CDR1 is SNHLY and CDR2 is FYNNEI. The CDR3 DNA reads as TGTGCCAGCAGTGAAGGGACAGGGGTCTACGAGCAGTACTTC. Translating gives CASSEGTGVYEQYF.

The CDR3 DNA reads as TGTGCCAGCAGTTACCGGCAGGGTTTGGAGACCCAGTACTTC. This codes for CASSYRQGLETQYF. V gene TRBV6-5 combines with J gene TRBJ2-5; a possible D gene is TRBD1 (5 bases). The CDR3 spans 14 residues. Germline V gene lookup returns CDR1 MNHEY and CDR2 SVGAGI. Trimming stripped 2 bases from V and 5 bases from J, with 12 bases between.

The chain joins TRBV12-3 or TRBV12-4 to TRBJ2-7; no reliable D call. V lost 2 bases, J lost 2 bases, and 7 bases lay in between. The CDR3 spans 13 residues. The CDR3 region has the DNA TGTGCCAGCAGTTTACGAGCAACCTACGAGCAGTACTTC. Its translation is CASSLRATYEQYF.

This chain connects TRBV5-1 to TRBJ1-1, with D possibly TRBD1 on 6 matching bases. V dropped 2 bases and J dropped 3 bases, with 8 bases sitting between them. Germline V gene sequence: CDR1 SGHRS, CDR2 YFSETQ. The CDR3 covers 13 residues. The CDR3 DNA follows: TGCGCCAGCAGCTTAGGGGGAGACACTGAAGCTTTCTTT. Translated, it gives CASSLGGDTEAFF.

The chain employs TRBV28 and TRBJ1-2; D is undetermined. Germline V lookup: CDR1 MDHEN, CDR2 SYDVKM. Trimming stripped 1 base from V and 8 bases from J, with 8 bases between. The CDR3 extends over 12 amino acids. In DNA, the CDR3 is TGTGCCAGCAGTTTATATCCTAGAGGCTACACCTTC. Amino acid sequence: CASSLYPRGYTF.

The chain uses TRBV28 and TRBJ1-6; no clear D gene. With 3 bases removed from V and 8 bases from J, the gap between germline ends came to 5 bases. Germline V CDR1 and CDR2: MDHEN, SYDVKM. This CDR3 comprises 12 residues. CDR3 DNA: TGTGCCAGCAGTTTTGGAGATTCACCCCTCCACTTT. As protein: CASSFGDSPLHF.

The chain combines TRBV28 with TRBJ2-1; TRBD2 matches at 15 bases. The CDR3 totals 14 residues. J gave up 15 bases and V 7 bases, and 10 bases lay outside the gene matches. Per germline, CDR1 MDHEN and CDR2 SYDVKM. The CDR3 DNA follows: TGTGCCAGCACCCCGGGACTAGCGGGAGGAATATCGTTCTTC. Protein sequence: CASTPGLAGGISFF.

The chain joins TRBV25-1 to TRBJ2-4; D is uncertain. The ends were cut back, 5 bases at V and 8 bases at J, with 13 bases in the middle. In germline, CDR1 is MGHDK, CDR2 SYGVNS. CDR3 length: 13 amino acids. The CDR3 is CASSTFPSDIQYF. In DNA form, the CDR3 reads TGTGCCAGCAGTACCTTCCCATCAGACATTCAGTACTTC.

The V gene is TRBV7-9, the J gene TRBJ1-1; 9 bases match TRBD1. This CDR3 is built from 14 residues. With V trimmed by 1 base and J by 6 bases, 3 bases remained unmatched. Germline values: CDR1 SEHNR, CDR2 FQNEAQ (reference sequence). CDR3 nucleotide sequence: TGTGCCAGCAGCTTAGGACAGGGGGGCTCTGAAGCTTTCTTT. Translated: CASSLGQGGSEAFF.

The chain links TRBV19 to TRBJ2-7; TRBD1 matches at 8 bases. Germline values: CDR1 LNHDA, CDR2 SQIVND (reference sequence). The CDR3 sequence is 15 residues long. After removal of 5 bases from V and 4 bases from J, the junction contained 10 bases not matched to a gene. The CDR3, as DNA: TGTGCCAGTAGTGACGGACAGGGAAGCCTTTACGAGCAGTACTTC. Its translation is CASSDGQGSLYEQYF.

This chain links TRBV3-1 (or the pseudogene TRBV3-2) with TRBJ1-2; the match to TRBD1 covers 8 bases. Germline CDR1 reads LGHDT; CDR2 reads YNNKEL (reference sequence). The CDR3 runs 15 residues. Germline trimming cut 0 bases from V and 4 bases from J; bases unmatched to any gene: 4. CDR3 sequence reads: CASSQDGQGRYGYTF. The CDR3 coding sequence is TGTGCCAGCAGCCAAGATGGACAGGGCCGCTATGGCTACACCTTC.

The J gene is TRBJ2-4, the V gene TRBV11-2; 11 bases align to TRBD1. Losses at the gene ends were 5 bases for V and 13 bases for J; bases not matched to a gene: 16. The V gene's germline CDR1 is SGHAT and CDR2 FQNNGV. CDR3 size: 16 residues. The CDR3 reads CASSHSRTGGDWVQYF. CDR3 bases: TGTGCCAGCAGCCATTCCCGGACAGGGGGCGATTGGGTCCAGTACTTC.

This rearrangement joins TRBV29-1 to TRBJ2-3, with 8 bases that match TRBD2. The germline gives CDR1 SQVTM, CDR2 ANQGSEA. The ends lost 4 bases at V and 0 bases at J; junction bases unmatched: 6. The CDR3 extends over 15 amino acids. This chain's CDR3 is CSVGETSASTDTQYF. The CDR3 DNA sequence: TGCAGCGTTGGAGAGACTAGCGCCAGCACAGATACGCAGTATTTT.

V gene TRBV19 combines with J gene TRBJ1-2; 9 positions agree with TRBD1. The CDR3 is 14 amino acids. Germline trimming cut 10 bases from V and 2 bases from J; bases unmatched to any gene: 8. Per the germline V gene, CDR1 is LNHDA and CDR2 is SQIVND (reference sequence). The CDR3 loop reads CATVPGQGNYGYTF. The CDR3 DNA is TGTGCCACCGTCCCGGGACAGGGAAACTATGGCTACACCTTC.

The chain is built from TRBV6-5 and TRBJ2-3; D might be TRBD1 (6 bases). The CDR3 consists of 15 residues. V lost 5 bases and J lost 0, with 12 bases in between. The germline gives CDR1 MNHEY, CDR2 SVGAGI. The CDR3 region is CASSPGVGSTDTQYF. CDR3 DNA: TGTGCCAGCAGTCCAGGGGTAGGAAGCACAGATACGCAGTATTTT.

This chain links TRBV7-3 with TRBJ2-1; D is unclear. The CDR3 is 12 amino acids. Germline V gene lookup returns CDR1 SGHTA and CDR2 FQGTGA. V was cut by 2 bases and J by 5 bases, with 4 bases left in between. CDR3 DNA sequence: TGTGCCAGCAGCTTAGCGGACAATGAGCAGTTCTTC. This gives the protein CASSLADNEQFF.

The chain joins TRBV27 to TRBJ2-4; perhaps TRBD2 as D (5 bases). V lost 6 bases to trimming and J lost 1 base, with 7 bases between them. The CDR3 has 13 amino acids. The germline CDR1 and CDR2 sequences are MNHEY and SMNVEV (reference sequence). This chain's CDR3 is CASRGAAKNIQYF. Here the CDR3 DNA reads TGTGCCAGCAGGGGAGCCGCCAAAAACATTCAGTACTTC.